Below are 7 T cell receptor beta chains sequenced from a single sample in a study of cytomegalovirus exposure and HLA in healthy donors. Researchers ran the PCR with 60 Vbeta and 13 Jbeta primers. Assay used: immunoSEQ multiplex PCR; TCRdb lists only in-frame clones, some missing. This sample carries about 160,000 clones, around 85% of them seen once, and the ten largest clones take 0.85%. Sequencing was done on a sample of PBMCs. These receptors came from a woman between 25 and 40 years old in good health and CMV-seronegative.

Note on this clone: One end of the junction fails to match germline, which may point to a read error. CDR3 sequence (DNA): TGCGCCAGCAGCCAAGACCCCAACGGACAGATCTTC. It encodes CASSQDPNGQIF. The rearrangement joins TRBV4-1 to TRBJ2-7; tentatively, D is TRBD1 (6 bases). The CDR3 consists of 12 residues. CDR1 and CDR2 from the germline V gene are MGHRA and YSYEKL.

Only one count was recorded for this clone. The chain links TRBV11-3 to TRBJ2-2; D is perhaps TRBD1 (5 bases). Trimming stripped 8 bases from V and 7 bases from J, with 14 bases between. Germline V gives CDR1 SGHNT, CDR2 YENEEA. There are 13 residues in the CDR3. The CDR3 coding sequence is TGTGCCAGCCGTCCCAGGGCTGACGGGGAGCTGTTTTTT. This codes for CASRPRADGELFF.

Only a few counts were recorded for this clone. This chain connects TRBV5-1 to TRBJ2-1; 7 bases are a match to TRBD2. J lost 9 bases, V lost 1 base, and 10 bases had no gene match. CDR3 size: 15 residues. The germline V gene encodes CDR1 SGHRS and CDR2 YFSETQ. The CDR3 DNA reads TGCGCCAGCAGCTTGTCTGGGGGAGCGGGATCTGAGCAGTTCTTC. It is translated as CASSLSGGAGSEQFF.

On this clone: The conserved closing phenylalanine or tryptophan is absent in this CDR3, likely reflecting a read error. It is unclear where the CDR3 begins or ends on the DNA, so no DNA is shown, and the CDR3 is as TCRdb lists it. The V call is TRBV6-1, the J call TRBJ2-7; the table gives TRBD2 as D, unverified against the DNA. The germline gives CDR1 MNHNS, CDR2 SASEGT. The CDR3 is 15 residues long, ends included. CDR3 in amino acids: CASSEGQDILRAKDL.

The DNA for the CDR3 is TGTGCCAGCAGCCACGTCGGACAGGCCGTGTACGAGCAGTACTTC. It specifies CASSHVGQAVYEQYF. The V gene is TRBV5-8, the J gene TRBJ2-7; 7 bases are a match to TRBD1. Per the germline V gene, CDR1 is SGHTS and CDR2 is YDEGEE. CDR3 length: 15 residues. After removal of 4 bases from V and 4 bases from J, the junction contained 11 bases not matched to a gene.

The chain carries TRBV14 and TRBJ2-1; 9 nucleotides align to TRBD2. Trimming took 2 bases from V and 3 from J; bases not matched to a gene: 14. This CDR3 is 19 amino acids long. CDR1 is SGHDN and CDR2 is FVKESK in the germline V gene. The CDR3 spells CASSQRGKGGRALYNEQFF. CDR3 DNA: TGTGCCAGCAGCCAACGAGGAAAAGGCGGGAGGGCCCTCTACAATGAGCAGTTCTTC.

The V call is TRBV4-2, the J call TRBJ2-5; 8 bases fit TRBD1. In germline, CDR1 is LGHNA, CDR2 YNFKEQ. The CDR3 contains 14 residues. The V segment lost 5 bases and the J segment 4 bases; nucleotides outside the gene matches: 6. This CDR3 reads CASSFGTGGETQYF. The CDR3 DNA sequence: TGTGCCAGCAGCTTTGGGACAGGTGGAGAGACCCAGTACTTC.